This T cell receptor beta chain was captured by sequencing in a study of PD-1 blockade in classical Hodgkin lymphoma. Produced via immunoSEQ multiplex PCR; TCRdb's table is partial and in-frame only. The sample has about 39,000 clones; 75% to 85% are singletons. The CDR3 consists of 14 residues. Germline assignment: CDR1 SGHDN and CDR2 FVKESK. V dropped 0 bases and J dropped 4 bases, with 9 bases sitting between them. Sample time point: cycle 4 day 1 (C4D1), after less than 7 weeks of nivolumab. Each patient relapsed following autologous stem cell transplantation, and prior brentuximab vedotin exposure differed. Complete response, partial response or progressive disease constituted the best response categories observed.

The starting material was peripheral blood mononuclear cells (PBMCs), obtained before the fourth cycle of nivolumab. The chain is built from TRBV14 and TRBJ1-2; D is uncertain. The clonotype was recovered from a human donor with classical Hodgkin lymphoma. As DNA, the CDR3 is TGTGCCAGCAGCCAAGACAACCTCCCCTATGGCTACACCTTC. It yields the protein CASSQDNLPYGYTF.